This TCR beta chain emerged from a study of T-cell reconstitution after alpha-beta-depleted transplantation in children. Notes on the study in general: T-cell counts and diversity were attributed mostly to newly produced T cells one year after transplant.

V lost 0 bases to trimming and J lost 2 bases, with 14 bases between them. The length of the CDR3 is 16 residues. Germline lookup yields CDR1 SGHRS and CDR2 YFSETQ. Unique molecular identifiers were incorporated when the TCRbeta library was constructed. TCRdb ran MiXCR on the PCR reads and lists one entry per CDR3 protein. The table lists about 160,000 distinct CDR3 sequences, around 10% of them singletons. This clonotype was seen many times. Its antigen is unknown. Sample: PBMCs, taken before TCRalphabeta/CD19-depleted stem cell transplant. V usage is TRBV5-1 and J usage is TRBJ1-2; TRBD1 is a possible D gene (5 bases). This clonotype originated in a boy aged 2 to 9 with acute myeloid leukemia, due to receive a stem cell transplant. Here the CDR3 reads CASSLVQGRGNYGYTF. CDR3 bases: TGCGCCAGCAGCTTGGTCCAGGGTAGAGGAAACTATGGCTACACCTTC.